The T cell receptor (beta chain) described here comes from a study of T cells in Graves' hyperthyroidism and ophthalmopathy. Amplification targeted TCR beta CDR3 regions from RNA transcripts. TCR CDR3 regions were first amplified by RT-PCR with HTBI primers. TCRdb fed the multiplex PCR reads into MiXCR, producing one record per CDR3 protein. The sample includes approximately 590,000 distinct CDR3 sequences, roughly 50% seen only once; the top ten take roughly 8.2%. When ophthalmopathy did not progress within 18 months, Graves' hyperthyroidism was considered stable. This clonotype showed up many times. Specimen: peripheral blood or thyroid tissue (not recorded which). The sequence was obtained from a woman aged 18 to 35 with Graves' hyperthyroidism.

CDR3 protein: CATGTGNQPQHF. In DNA form, the CDR3 reads TGTGCCACCGGGACAGGTAATCAGCCCCAGCATTTT. The rearrangement links TRBV24-1 to TRBJ1-5; 8 bases fit TRBD1. Germline-derived CDR1 and CDR2 are KGHDR and SFDVKD. This CDR3 comprises 12 residues. The junction had 1 base not matched to a gene; V was cut back by 9 bases and J by 4 bases.